Below, 19 T cell receptor beta chains from the same sample are listed, as sequenced in a study of control samples from healthy donors and cancer patients. Method: immunoSEQ multiplex PCR; TCRdb's copy keeps in-frame clones and lacks some. The table includes more than 85,000 clones, around 82% detected once. Source material: blood. All receptors come from a woman between 50 and 59 years old in good health.

This clone was counted a few times. The chain recombines TRBV27 with TRBJ2-3; D is ambiguous. This CDR3 spans 15 amino acids. Trimming cost V 2 bases and J 0 bases, with 9 bases left between them. CDR1 and CDR2 (germline): MNHEY, SMNVEV (reference sequence). CDR3 in amino acids: CASSLLKTSTDTQYF. CDR3 sequence (DNA): TGTGCCAGCAGTTTACTCAAAACTAGCACAGATACGCAGTATTTT.

A word on this clone: Other DNA sequences in this specimen translate into the identical CDR3. The gene calls are TRBV12-3 or TRBV12-4 and TRBJ1-2; possible D gene TRBD1, 5 bases. The CDR3 runs to 13 residues. Trimming pared 3 bases from V and 3 bases from J, leaving 8 bases between. CDR3 DNA sequence: TGTGCCAGCAGTTTCGGGGGGGACTATGGCTACACCTTC. This gives the protein CASSFGGDYGYTF.

The chain links TRBV11-2 to TRBJ1-2, with D perhaps TRBD1 (6 bases). Between the trimmed V and J ends, which lost 5 bases and 6 bases, there was a span of 19 bases. Germline lookup yields CDR1 SGHAT and CDR2 FQNNGV. The CDR3 consists of 15 residues. CDR3 DNA sequence: TGTGCCAGCAGCCCAAACAGGGAAGTGTTCGATGGCTACACCTTC. It codes for CASSPNREVFDGYTF.

This clone was seen only once. The chain is built from TRBV7-9 and TRBJ2-5; D gene unclear. The CDR3 sequence is 15 residues long. The germline gives CDR1 SEHNR, CDR2 FQNEAQ (reference sequence). V was shortened by 0 bases and J by 4 bases, with 12 bases between the two germline ends. The CDR3 is CASSLAPESVETQYF. The CDR3 DNA reads as TGTGCCAGCAGCTTAGCTCCAGAGTCGGTAGAGACCCAGTACTTC. Based on the CDR3 plus reference TRBV7-9 and TRBJ2-5, the full variable domain is DTGVSQNPRHKITKRGQNVTFRCDPISEHNRLYWYRQTLGQGPEFLTYFQNEAQLEKSRLLSDRFSAERPKGSFSTLEIQRTEQGDSAMYLCASSLAPESVETQYFGPGTRLLVL.

This chain connects TRBV28 to TRBJ1-1, with D possibly TRBD1 on 5 matching bases. Germline CDR1 MDHEN, CDR2 SYDVKM. Trimming took 8 bases from V and 6 from J, leaving 22 bases between them. This CDR3 spans 15 amino acids. This CDR3 is CASLPSLSGVAEAFF. The CDR3 DNA follows: TGTGCCAGCCTCCCTAGTCTGTCGGGGGTAGCTGAAGCTTTCTTT.

This clone has a single count. The rearrangement links TRBV27 to TRBJ1-5; 11 nucleotides line up with TRBD1. The length of the CDR3 is 15 residues. CDR1 and CDR2 (germline): MNHEY, SMNVEV (reference sequence). V trimming: 7 bases; J trimming: 3 bases; junction bases outside the gene matches: 5. The CDR3 nucleotides read TGTGCCAGCAAGGCGGGACAGGGGGACAATCAGCCCCAGCATTTT. The encoded protein is CASKAGQGDNQPQHF.

This chain connects TRBV13 to TRBJ1-3; TRBD1 aligns across 8 bases. There are 15 residues in the CDR3. Trimming cost V 5 bases and J 4 bases; bases outside gene matches: 7. Germline assignment: CDR1 PRHDT and CDR2 FYEKMQ (reference sequence). In DNA form, the CDR3 reads TGTGCCAGCAGCAACAACGACAGGGGAGGAAACACCATATATTTT. Translated: CASSNNDRGGNTIYF. Combining the CDR3 with reference TRBV13 and TRBJ1-3 gives the whole variable domain AAGVIQSPRHLIKEKRETATLKCYPIPRHDTVYWYQQGPGQDPQFLISFYEKMQSDKGSIPDRFSAQQFSDYHSELNMSSLELGDSALYFCASSNNDRGGNTIYFGEGSWLTVV.

The CDR3 sequence: CASSTGTRSGNTIYF. In nucleotides, the CDR3 is TGTGCCAGTAGTACAGGGACCCGATCTGGAAACACCATATATTTT. This chain uses TRBV19 with TRBJ1-3, with D possibly matching TRBD1 (5 bases). V was clipped by 4 bases and J by 1 base, with 11 bases between them. Germline V lookup: CDR1 LNHDA, CDR2 SQIVND (reference sequence). The CDR3 sequence is 15 residues long.

V gene TRBV6-5 combines with J gene TRBJ2-1, with D possibly being TRBD1 or TRBD2 (5 bases each). Trimming pared 9 bases from V and 7 bases from J, leaving 13 bases between. This CDR3 contains 12 residues. Germline V gene lookup returns CDR1 MNHEY and CDR2 SVGAGI. CDR3 amino acids: CASRDLINEQFF. CDR3 sequence (DNA): TGTGCCAGTCGGGACCTTATAAATGAGCAGTTCTTC.

This clone has a single count. V gene TRBV11-3 combines with J gene TRBJ1-1; 12 nucleotides match TRBD1. The CDR3 has 15 residues. CDR1 SGHNT and CDR2 YENEEA come from the germline V gene. J was trimmed by 0 bases and V by 9 bases; bases with no gene match: 5. CDR3 sequence (DNA): TGTGCCAGGGGACAGGGGGCGCGGATGAACACTGAAGCTTTCTTT. Residues: CARGQGARMNTEAFF.

The V gene is TRBV10-3, the J gene TRBJ2-1; TRBD2 agrees at 13 bases. The CDR3 runs 19 residues. V gave up 2 bases and J gave up 0 bases; unmatched junction bases: 7. Germline lookup yields CDR1 ENHRY and CDR2 SYGVKD. CDR3 nucleotide sequence: TGTGCCATCAGTGAGAGGCCCGGGACTAGCGGGATCTCCTACAATGAGCAGTTCTTC. Amino acid sequence: CAISERPGTSGISYNEQFF.

The chain employs TRBV3-1 (or the pseudogene TRBV3-2) and TRBJ2-5, with D perhaps matching TRBD1 or TRBD2 (5 bases each). There are 13 residues in the CDR3. The V gene's germline CDR1 is LGHDT and CDR2 YNNKEL (reference sequence). The ends were cut back, 4 bases at V and 5 bases at J, with 11 bases in the middle. Here the CDR3 reads CASSRGWGETQYF. The CDR3 DNA sequence: TGTGCCAGCAGCCGCGGCTGGGGGGAGACCCAGTACTTC.

This chain joins TRBV3-1 (or the pseudogene TRBV3-2) and TRBJ2-5; D gene ambiguous. This CDR3 has 12 amino acids. Germline loops: CDR1 LGHDT, CDR2 YNNKEL (reference sequence). Trimming stripped 3 bases from V and 0 bases from J, with 2 bases between. The CDR3 spells CASSHNQETQYF. CDR3 nucleotides: TGTGCCAGCAGCCACAACCAAGAGACCCAGTACTTC.

The rearrangement uses TRBV4-2 and TRBJ1-2; TRBD1 agrees at 10 bases. Trimming removed 0 bases from V and 4 bases from J; junction bases left unmatched: 5. CDR3 length: 16 amino acids. The V gene's germline CDR1 is LGHNA and CDR2 YNFKEQ. The CDR3 sequence: CASSQEGTGASYGYTF. In DNA form, the CDR3 reads TGTGCCAGCAGCCAAGAAGGGACAGGGGCAAGCTATGGCTACACCTTC.

The chain carries TRBV6-6 and TRBJ1-3, with D perhaps matching TRBD1 (5 bases). Germline CDR1 reads MNHNY; CDR2 reads SVGAGI (reference sequence). The CDR3 loop spans 16 amino acids. The V end was cut by 7 bases, the J end by 0 bases, with 16 bases between. The CDR3, as DNA: TGTGCCAGCATTGCTCTTCAGGGCCTCTCTGGAAACACCATATATTTT. Translated, it gives CASIALQGLSGNTIYF.

This chain joins TRBV25-1 and TRBJ2-4, with D hard to call. The CDR3 covers 11 residues. Between the trimmed V and J ends, which lost 7 bases and 7 bases, there was a span of 8 bases. The germline V gene encodes CDR1 MGHDK and CDR2 SYGVNS. As DNA, the CDR3 is TGTGCCAGCATATTGGGTAACATTCAGTACTTC. This codes for CASILGNIQYF.

The chain recombines TRBV5-1 with TRBJ2-1, with 16 bases identical to TRBD2. After removal of 2 bases from V and 9 bases from J, the junction contained 8 bases not matched to a gene. Germline values: CDR1 SGHRS, CDR2 YFSETQ. The CDR3 runs 17 residues. The CDR3 here is CASSFGGLAGGRGEQFF. The CDR3, as DNA: TGCGCCAGCAGCTTTGGGGGACTAGCGGGAGGGAGGGGTGAGCAGTTCTTC.

The chain employs TRBV9 and TRBJ1-4; D is possibly TRBD1 (6 bases). Germline V gene data show CDR1 as SGDLS and CDR2 as YYNGEE. The V end lost 4 bases, the J end lost 7 bases, and 20 bases lay between the germline ends. This CDR3 comprises 16 residues. CDR3 sequence reads: CASSTGFAGASEKLFF. CDR3 sequence (DNA): TGTGCCAGCAGCACCGGGTTTGCGGGGGCGAGTGAAAAACTGTTTTTT.

This chain uses TRBV19 with TRBJ2-7; 7 positions agree with TRBD2. Looked up from germline, CDR1 is LNHDA and CDR2 is SQIVND (reference sequence). The CDR3 length is 14 residues. Trimming cost V 3 bases and J 0 bases; bases outside gene matches: 2. CDR3 loop: CASSIQRDSYEQYF. The CDR3 DNA reads TGTGCCAGTAGTATTCAGCGGGACTCCTACGAGCAGTACTTC.